This T cell receptor beta chain came from a study of T cells in Graves' hyperthyroidism and ophthalmopathy. Points from the study as a whole: Also found in blood were most expanded thyroid clonotypes above 0.001.

The PBMCs were taken from around 9.1 ml of fresh peripheral blood. Note on this clonotype: Its antigen is as yet unknown.

V was pared by 10 bases and J by 0 bases, with 5 bases of the junction left unmatched. Germline V gene sequence: CDR1 KGHDR, CDR2 SFDVKD. This CDR3 contains 14 residues. Authors of the study amplified TCR beta CDR3 regions from RNA transcripts. The HTBI set primed first-round TCR CDR3 RT-PCR. Via MiXCR, TCRdb re-called the multiplex PCR reads, giving one row per CDR3 protein. This table has some 500,000 distinct CDR3 sequences, under 15% appearing once. J is TRBJ2-1 and V is TRBV24-1; 7 bases are shared with TRBD2. Material for sequencing was blood. The sequence derives from a woman between 18 and 29 years old with Graves' hyperthyroidism. The CDR3 nucleotides read TGTGCCACGCAATCGGGGGGCTCCTACAATGAGCAGTTCTTC. Protein: CATQSGGSYNEQFF.